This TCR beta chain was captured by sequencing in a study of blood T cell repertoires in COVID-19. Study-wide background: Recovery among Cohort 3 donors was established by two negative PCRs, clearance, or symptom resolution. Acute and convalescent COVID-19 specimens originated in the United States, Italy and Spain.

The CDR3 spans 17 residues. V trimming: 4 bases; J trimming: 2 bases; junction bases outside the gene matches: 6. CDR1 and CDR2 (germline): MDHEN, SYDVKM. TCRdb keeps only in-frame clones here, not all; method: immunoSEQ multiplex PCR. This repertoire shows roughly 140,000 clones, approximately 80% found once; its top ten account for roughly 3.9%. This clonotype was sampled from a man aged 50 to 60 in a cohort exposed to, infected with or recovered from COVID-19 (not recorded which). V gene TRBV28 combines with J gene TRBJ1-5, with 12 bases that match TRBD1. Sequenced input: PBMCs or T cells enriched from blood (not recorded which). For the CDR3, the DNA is TGTGCCAGCAGTTCGTCCGGGACAGGGGGCGGCAATCAGCCCCAGCATTTT. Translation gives CASSSSGTGGGNQPQHF. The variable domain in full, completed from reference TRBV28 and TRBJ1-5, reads DVKVTQSSRYLVKRTGEKVFLECVQDMDHENMFWYRQDPGLGLRLIYFSYDVKMKEKGDIPEGYSVSREKKERFSLILESASTNQTSMYLCASSSSGTGGGNQPQHFGDGTRLSIL.